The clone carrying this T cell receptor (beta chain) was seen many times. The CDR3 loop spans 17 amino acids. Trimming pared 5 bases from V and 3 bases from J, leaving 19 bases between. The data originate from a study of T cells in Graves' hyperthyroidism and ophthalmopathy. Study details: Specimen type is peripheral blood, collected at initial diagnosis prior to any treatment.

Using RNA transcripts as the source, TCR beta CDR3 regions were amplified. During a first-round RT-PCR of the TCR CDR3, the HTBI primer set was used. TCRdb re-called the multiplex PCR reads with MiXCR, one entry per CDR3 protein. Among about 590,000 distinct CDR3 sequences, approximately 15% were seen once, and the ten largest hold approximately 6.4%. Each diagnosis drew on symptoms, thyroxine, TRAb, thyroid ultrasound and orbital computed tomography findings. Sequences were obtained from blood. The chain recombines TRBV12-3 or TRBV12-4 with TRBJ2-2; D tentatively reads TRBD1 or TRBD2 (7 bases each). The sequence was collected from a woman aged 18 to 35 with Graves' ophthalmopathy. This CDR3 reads CASSRQGGMDYTGELFF. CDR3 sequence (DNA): TGTGCCAGCAGTCGCCAGGGGGGGATGGATTACACCGGGGAGCTGTTTTTT.